This T cell receptor delta chain was found in a study of Vδ1+ human thymocytes. Broader study findings: In the thymus, TRG and TRD repertoires looked highly polyclonal with Gaussian CDR3 lengths.

After alphabeta T cell depletion, CD3+ Vdelta1+ Vdelta2- thymocytes were sorted. Vdelta1+ thymocyte sorts reached between about 97% and 99.6% purity. V lost 2 bases to trimming and J lost 0 bases; unmatched junction nucleotides: 16. The germline V gene encodes CDR1 TSWWSYY and CDR2 QGS. This CDR3 is 19 amino acids long. This clone was counted between two and nine times. Its antigen is as yet unknown. Extracted RNA was reverse transcribed into cDNA. CDR3 amplicons came from multiplex PCR with pooled V-gene forward and constant-region reverse primers. TCRdb used CATT to re-call clones from the multiplex PCR reads. Here the sample spans 45,000 to 60,000 delta-chain clones, around 15% being singletons.

Material for sequencing was Vdelta1+ gamma-delta thymocytes from the thymus. The subset here: FACS-sorted CD3+ TCRalphabeta- TCRVdelta1+ TCRVdelta2- thymocytes. J is TRDJ4 and V is TRDV1, with 9 positions matching TRDD3. This receptor was obtained from a boy younger than two who had congenital heart surgery. The CDR3 loop is CALGEWLFPGIRHARPLIF. CDR3 DNA: TGTGCTCTTGGGGAATGGCTTTTCCCGGGGATACGCCACGCCAGACCCCTGATCTTT.